These 24 T cell receptor beta chains came from one sample sequenced in a study of T cells expressing NK-cell markers. TCRdb reprocessed the 5' RACE reads, keeping one entry per CDR3 protein, no DNA. The sample holds under 600,000 distinct CDR3 sequences. Sequencing was carried out using blood T cells: a sorted CD56 or NKG2C T cell subset, CD4+ or CD8+ T cells, or bulk PBMC T cells (not recorded which). The source of these receptors is a woman aged 45-65 years in good health.

The V gene is TRBV11-2, the J gene TRBJ1-2; the D gene TCRdb calls, TRBD1, cannot be checked with no DNA. CDR1 and CDR2 from the germline V gene are SGHAT and FQNNGV. The CDR3 spans 13 residues. Here the CDR3 reads CASSLGTASGYTF.

This rearrangement joins TRBV12-3 or TRBV12-4 to TRBJ2-1; TCRdb outputs TRBD2, but without DNA this stays unchecked. The CDR3 contains 11 residues. This CDR3 reads CASTFEGEQFF.

The J gene is TRBJ2-1, the V gene TRBV9. CDR1 and CDR2 (germline): SGDLS, YYNGEE. The CDR3 is made up of 19 amino acids. The CDR3 sequence: CASSVAALAEPRSYNEQFF.

The chain recombines TRBV25-1 with TRBJ1-4. CDR1 and CDR2 from the germline V gene are MGHDK and SYGVNS. The CDR3 covers 16 residues. This chain's CDR3 is CASSAPVGGPNEKLFF.

V and J are TRBV7-9 and TRBJ2-1; the TCRdb call, TRBD2, lacks DNA for checking. Germline CDR1 reads SEHNR; CDR2 reads FQNEAQ (reference sequence). This CDR3 region has 18 residues. CDR3 in amino acids: CASSPRPTSGREGNEQFF.

The CDR3 loop is CSAHPGLGTQYF. This sequence joins TRBV29-1 and TRBJ2-5; the D call from TCRdb, TRBD1, cannot be confirmed without DNA. The CDR3 contains 12 residues. Germline lookup yields CDR1 SQVTM and CDR2 ANQGSEA.

The chain combines TRBV12-3 or TRBV12-4 with TRBJ2-2. This CDR3 has 16 residues. The CDR3 reads CASSLGGFGTAGELFF.

The rearrangement joins TRBV6-2 or TRBV6-3 to TRBJ2-7; TCRdb names TRBD2, which stays unverified in the absence of DNA. The CDR3 extends over 15 amino acids. CDR1 is MNHEY, CDR2 SVGEGT, per germline. The CDR3 sequence: CASSSGLAEVYEQYF.

The V gene is TRBV15, the J gene TRBJ2-1; TCRdb's assignment of TRBD1 cannot be checked, as there is no DNA. The CDR3 sequence is 15 residues long. The germline CDR1 and CDR2 sequences are LNHNV and YYDKDF (reference sequence). CDR3: CATSRVGSTGTWEFF.

V gene TRBV29-1 combines with J gene TRBJ2-3; checking the TCRdb D call of TRBD1 is not possible without DNA. The CDR3 length is 12 residues. Germline lookup yields CDR1 SQVTM and CDR2 ANQGSEA. The CDR3: CSIAGTGQTQYF.

V gene TRBV7-3 combines with J gene TRBJ2-3. This CDR3 region has 13 residues. CDR1 is SGHTA, CDR2 FQGTGA, per germline. The chain's CDR3 is CASSLRLGDTQYF.

The gene calls are TRBV20-1 and TRBJ2-1. CDR1 is DFQATT and CDR2 is SNEGSKA in the germline V gene (reference sequence). The CDR3 is 11 amino acids. The CDR3 loop is CSARDLEESFF.

The chain is built from TRBV12-3 or TRBV12-4 and TRBJ1-5; TCRdb reports TRBD1, a call that lacks DNA to check it against. The CDR3 has 16 residues. CDR3 sequence reads: CASSLAVGGRGKPQHF.

The rearrangement links TRBV6-2 or TRBV6-3 to TRBJ2-3; TCRdb's D call, TRBD2, is unchecked because there is no DNA. The germline gives CDR1 MNHEY, CDR2 SVGEGT. The CDR3 is 14 amino acids. The CDR3 region is CASRQSGSTDTQYF.

J is TRBJ2-1 and V is TRBV3-1; as DNA is missing, the TRBD2 call by TCRdb cannot be tested. This CDR3 has 14 residues. The germline V gene encodes CDR1 LGHDT and CDR2 YNNKEL (reference sequence). CDR3 sequence: CASSQGGLSNEQFF.

The genes are TRBV15 and TRBJ2-2; there is no DNA to check the TCRdb D call of TRBD1. The CDR3 is 18 residues long. The V gene's germline CDR1 is LNHNV and CDR2 YYDKDF (reference sequence). The CDR3 here is CATSRDVGQAVNTGELFF.

V gene TRBV4-1 combines with J gene TRBJ2-7; the TCRdb call, TRBD2, lacks DNA for checking. The CDR3 has 13 residues. Germline V lookup: CDR1 MGHRA, CDR2 YSYEKL. Here the CDR3 reads CASSRSGTSGTYF.

CDR3: CSVEVDLATEAFF. The chain joins TRBV29-1 to TRBJ1-1. CDR3 length equals 13 residues. Germline CDR1 SQVTM, CDR2 ANQGSEA. The full variable domain, its missing parts supplied by reference TRBV29-1 and TRBJ1-1, is SAVISQKPSRDICQRGTSLTIQCQVDSQVTMMFWYRQQPGQSLTLIATANQGSEATYESGFVIDKFPISRPNLTFSTLTVSNMSPEDSSIYLCSVEVDLATEAFFGQGTRLTVV.

The chain combines TRBV5-1 with TRBJ2-3; the D call of TRBD1 rests on TCRdb alone, since no DNA is present to check it. Germline CDR1 is SGHRS and CDR2 is YFSETQ. The length of the CDR3 is 19 residues. CDR3 loop: CASSLEFSGARARTDTQYF.

V is TRBV2 and J is TRBJ2-4; TCRdb gives TRBD2 as the D gene, but with no DNA this cannot be confirmed. The germline V gene has CDR1 SNHLY and CDR2 FYNNEI. The CDR3 length is 15 residues. CDR3 sequence reads: CASTETRRAKNIQYF.

The chain recombines TRBV5-1 with TRBJ2-1; TCRdb indicates TRBD2, and absent DNA this call remains unverified. The CDR3 contains 15 residues. The germline CDR1 and CDR2 sequences are SGHRS and YFSETQ. The CDR3 sequence is CASSWSLADSNEQFF. Filled out from reference TRBV5-1 and TRBJ2-1, the complete variable domain reads KAGVTQTPRYLIKTRGQQVTLSCSPISGHRSVSWYQQTPGQGLQFLFEYFSETQRNKGNFPGRFSGRQFSNSRSEMNVSTLELGDSALYLCASSWSLADSNEQFFGPGTRLTVL.

The chain links TRBV6-1 to TRBJ1-6; TCRdb reports TRBD1, a call that lacks DNA to check it against. The CDR3 length is 15 residues. Per germline, CDR1 MNHNS and CDR2 SASEGT. The CDR3 sequence: CASSDQTGDNSPLHF.

The chain is built from TRBV19 and TRBJ2-7; the TCRdb call, TRBD2, lacks DNA for checking. This CDR3 comprises 18 residues. Germline CDR1 and CDR2: LNHDA and SQIVND (reference sequence). The CDR3 loop is CASSIVPTGLAGRTRQYF. The entire variable domain, with the rest obtained from reference TRBV19 and TRBJ2-7, is as follows: DGGITQSPKYLFRKEGQNVTLSCEQNLNHDAMYWYRQDPGQGLRLIYYSQIVNDFQKGDIAEGYSVSREKKESFPLTVTSAQKNPTAFYLCASSIVPTGLAGRTRQYFGPGTRLTVT.

V usage is TRBV12-3 or TRBV12-4 and J usage is TRBJ1-6. CDR3 length: 15 residues. The CDR3 here is CASSYGLWGNSPLHF.